In its sample, the clone carrying this TCR beta chain was seen a few times. This sample is part of a study of T cells after yellow fever vaccination. TCRdb recomputed calls from the 5' RACE reads with MiXCR, one row per CDR3 protein. This table holds 300,000 or so distinct CDR3 sequences, 3% to 4.5% found once. CDR3 length equals 16 residues. The germline CDR1 and CDR2 sequences are ENHRY and SYGVKD. The junction had 8 bases not matched to a gene; V was cut back by 7 bases and J by 0 bases. The gene calls are TRBV10-3 and TRBJ2-3; 9 bases fit TRBD2. This TCR derives from a man aged 18 to 35 who received the YFV17D yellow fever vaccine. Sequencing used PBMCs, obtained 5 days after the yellow fever booster vaccination. The CDR3 coding sequence is TGTGCCATCAAAGAGAGCGGGGGGACTAGCACAGATACGCAGTATTTT. Protein sequence: CAIKESGGTSTDTQYF.